The rows below give T cell receptor beta chains drawn from one sample of a study of spatial heterogeneity in lung cancer. Using its own MiXCR run on the 5' RACE reads, TCRdb lists one record per CDR3 protein. The profile shows 95,000 or so distinct CDR3 sequences, around 9% of them singletons. Sequenced material: PBMCs, taken at surgery. These TCRs come from a male donor with early-stage non-small cell lung cancer. CDR3s include the opening cysteine and the closing phenylalanine or tryptophan. Each record gives: V gene, clone size, D gene, J gene, CDR3 DNA, CDR3 protein. D genes are given only for firm matches. Size is stated for part of the rows, as once, few or many counts, or as a class when the clone is expanded.

TRBV5-1	-	-	TRBJ2-7	TGCGCCAGCAGCTTGGACCCACAGGGCTACGAGCAGTACTTC	CASSLDPQGYEQYF
TRBV6-2/TRBV6-3	-	-	TRBJ2-7	TGTGCCAGCAGATTGGATGGGGTCGGGGGCGAGCAGTACTTC	CASRLDGVGGEQYF
TRBV9	many	TRBD1	TRBJ2-2	TGTGCCAGCAGCGTCCGGGACAGGGGGCGCACGGACACCGGGGAGCTGTTTTTT	CASSVRDRGRTDTGELFF
TRBV19	many	TRBD1	TRBJ2-2	TGTGCCAGTACCTTCGGGACAGGGGGGTCCGGGGAGCTGTTTTTT	CASTFGTGGSGELFF
TRBV5-1	few	-	TRBJ1-2	TGCGCCAGCAGCTGGCGGGGACTTGAGGAGGGCTACACCTTC	CASSWRGLEEGYTF
TRBV12-3/TRBV12-4	few	-	TRBJ1-1	TGTGCCAGCAGTTCGGTAGGGTCCGGGGCTTTCTTT	CASSSVGSGAFF
TRBV7-9	few	TRBD2	TRBJ2-1	TGTGCCAGCAGCTGGCTAGCGGGAGGTCTTAATGAGCAGTTCTTC	CASSWLAGGLNEQFF
TRBV21-1	many	-	TRBJ1-1	TGTGCCAGCAGCAAAAGGTCGACGGGACAGGGGAACACTGAAGCTTTCTTT	CASSKRSTGQGNTEAFF
TRBV28	few	-	TRBJ2-7	TGTGCCAGCAAGCCCGCACGCGGTGGTGGGGGTACCTACGAGCAGTACTTC	CASKPARGGGGTYEQYF
TRBV5-1	many	TRBD1	TRBJ1-1	TGCGCCAGCAGCTTTACAGGGGAGGGAACTGAAGCTTTCTTT	CASSFTGEGTEAFF
TRBV11-2	-	-	TRBJ1-1	TGTGCCAGCAGCTTAGGGGGTCCGGCAGGCGAAGCTTTCTTT	CASSLGGPAGEAFF
TRBV27	-	-	TRBJ2-7	TGTGCCAGCAGCTCCACCGGGACCCCTCCAAGCGAGCAGTACTTC	CASSSTGTPPSEQYF
TRBV7-4	few	TRBD2	TRBJ2-3	TGTGCCAGCAGCCTAAGACTAGCTGAGTTCTCAGATACGCAGTATTTT	CASSLRLAEFSDTQYF
TRBV20-1	many	-	TRBJ2-7	TGCAGTGCTACCAGCGGCGATAGCGGAGTCTCCTACGAGCAGTACTTC	CSATSGDSGVSYEQYF
TRBV7-9	many	-	TRBJ1-5	TGTGCCAGCAGCGATGGGGGGAATAGCAATCAGCCCCAGCATTTT	CASSDGGNSNQPQHF
TRBV27	many	TRBD1	TRBJ2-5	TGTGCCAGCCGTCCCCGAAGGGGACAGGAGACCCAGTACTTC	CASRPRRGQETQYF
TRBV2	few	-	TRBJ2-2	TGTGCCAGCAGTGAAGTGAACGCGAACACCGGGGAGCTGTTTTTT	CASSEVNANTGELFF
TRBV20-1	many	TRBD1	TRBJ1-5	TGCAGTGCTAGGGACGACCGACAGGGAAATCAGCCCCAGCATTTT	CSARDDRQGNQPQHF
TRBV18	-	-	TRBJ1-6	TGTGCCAGCTCACCAGAGGGGCGGCCCCAGAATTCACCCCTCCACTTT	CASSPEGRPQNSPLHF
TRBV10-3	-	TRBD2	TRBJ2-2	TGTGCCATCAGTGGTACTAGCGCGGCCGGGGAGCTGTTTTTT	CAISGTSAAGELFF
TRBV9	few	-	TRBJ1-6	TGTGCCAGCAGCGTAGCGGCTAATTCACCCCTCCACTTT	CASSVAANSPLHF
TRBV2	-	TRBD1	TRBJ2-7	TGTGCCAGCACCAACAGGGACAGGGGGAGACTAGTTGGGACGTACGAGCAGTACTTC	CASTNRDRGRLVGTYEQYF
TRBV5-4	medium-sized	-	TRBJ2-3	TGTGCCAGCAGCTTGGCGGGGCGGGCAGATACGCAGTATTTT	CASSLAGRADTQYF
TRBV14	many	TRBD1	TRBJ1-1	TGTGCCAGCAGCCTATATCCGGGACAGGGGTTTACTGAAGCTTTCTTT	CASSLYPGQGFTEAFF
TRBV12-3/TRBV12-4	many	-	TRBJ2-3	TGTGCCAGCACGTCTAGCACAGATACGCAGTATTTT	CASTSSTDTQYF
TRBV14	many	-	TRBJ2-3	TGTGCCAGCAGCCAAGATCATTTTAGCACAGATACGCAGTATTTT	CASSQDHFSTDTQYF
TRBV5-1	few	-	TRBJ2-2	TGCGCCAGCAGCTTGCAGGGGCAGGCGAACACCGGGGAGCTGTTTTTT	CASSLQGQANTGELFF
TRBV29-1	many	-	TRBJ2-1	TGCAGCGTTGACCCCCCTCACTCCTACAATGAGCAGTTCTTC	CSVDPPHSYNEQFF
TRBV18	many	-	TRBJ2-5	TGTGCCAGCTCACCACCGGAGGAGACCCAGTACTTC	CASSPPEETQYF
TRBV11-2	medium-sized	-	TRBJ1-2	TGTGCCAGCACCCCGGCAGGGCGGAACTATGGCTACACCTTC	CASTPAGRNYGYTF
TRBV7-9	few	TRBD1	TRBJ2-2	TGTGCCAGCAGCCCGTCCGGGACAGGGTTTGGCGGGGAGCTGTTTTTT	CASSPSGTGFGGELFF
TRBV20-1	many	-	TRBJ2-1	TGCGCGGGGCAGCCCAACAATGAGCAGTTCTTC	CAGQPNNEQFF
TRBV5-1	-	-	TRBJ2-3	TGCGCCAGCAGCTTGGAGAGAGATACGCAGTATTTT	CASSLERDTQYF
TRBV11-3	few	-	TRBJ1-5	TGTGCCAGCAGCACTACACGACCCTACTATCAGCCCCAGCATTTT	CASSTTRPYYQPQHF
TRBV5-1	-	TRBD2	TRBJ2-3	TGCGCCAGCAGGAGACTAGCCACAGATACGCAGTATTTT	CASRRLATDTQYF
TRBV6-5	-	TRBD1	TRBJ2-4	TGTGCCAGCAGTCCCGGGACAGGGAAAAACATTCAGTACTTC	CASSPGTGKNIQYF
TRBV20-1	few	TRBD2	TRBJ2-7	TGCAGTGCTAGAGGCGGGGGAGACTCCTACGAGCAGTACTTC	CSARGGGDSYEQYF
TRBV10-3	many	-	TRBJ2-3	TGTGCCATCAGTGAGTCGAAGGCGGGGAAAGATACGCAGTATTTT	CAISESKAGKDTQYF
TRBV5-1	few	TRBD1	TRBJ2-7	TGCGCCAGCAGCTTGGGAACAGGGGGTGCCTACGAGCAGTACTTC	CASSLGTGGAYEQYF
TRBV29-1	-	-	TRBJ2-3	TGCAGCGTTGCGGCAGATACGCAGTATTTT	CSVAADTQYF
TRBV10-3	-	TRBD2	TRBJ2-3	TGTGCCATCAGAATAGCGGGGGAGAGCACAGATACGCAGTATTTT	CAIRIAGESTDTQYF
TRBV20-1	many	-	TRBJ1-3	TGCAGTGCACCAGGGACCCCGAGAGGAAACACCATATATTTT	CSAPGTPRGNTIYF
TRBV7-2	many	TRBD2	TRBJ2-3	TGTGCCAGCAGCGTGACTAGCACCCCGGCGGATACGCAGTATTTT	CASSVTSTPADTQYF
TRBV6-2/TRBV6-3	many	TRBD1	TRBJ1-1	TGTGCCAGCAGTTATGTTGCGGGACAGGGGCGATTGAACACTGAAGCTTTCTTT	CASSYVAGQGRLNTEAFF
TRBV9	-	TRBD1	TRBJ1-3	TGTGCCAGCAGCGTAAGGGGACAGGGAGGCACTGGAAACACCATATATTTT	CASSVRGQGGTGNTIYF
TRBV29-1	many	-	TRBJ2-3	TGCAGCGTCAGAAGCGCGGCCCCGGATACGCAGTATTTT	CSVRSAAPDTQYF
TRBV20-1	-	TRBD2	TRBJ2-3	TGCAGTGCTAGACCACTAGCGACCACAGATACGCAGTATTTT	CSARPLATTDTQYF
TRBV20-1	-	TRBD2	TRBJ2-6	TGCAGTGCTAGATCGGCTAGCGGGGGGTCCTCTGGGGCCAACGTCCTGACTTTC	CSARSASGGSSGANVLTF
TRBV7-2	-	TRBD2	TRBJ2-3	TGTGCCAGCAGCCTTAGGAGCGGGGGGCCAGGTGATACGCAGTATTTT	CASSLRSGGPGDTQYF
TRBV28	many	-	TRBJ2-7	TGTGCCAGCAGGGAAGGGGGGCCCGTCAACTACGAGCAGTACTTC	CASREGGPVNYEQYF
TRBV9	-	TRBD2	TRBJ2-7	TGTGCCAGCAGCTCGGGACTAGCGGGGGATTCTAGCTCCTACGAGCAGTACTTC	CASSSGLAGDSSSYEQYF
TRBV30	many	TRBD1	TRBJ1-1	TGTGCCTGGAGTCCGACAGGGCTGAACACTGAAGCTTTCTTT	CAWSPTGLNTEAFF
TRBV7-6	-	-	TRBJ2-3	TGTGCCAGCAGCACCTGGTTGGCAGATACGCAGTATTTT	CASSTWLADTQYF
TRBV28	-	TRBD1	TRBJ2-3	TGTGCCAGCAGCCCGGGGACAGATTCGTCAGATACGCAGTATTTT	CASSPGTDSSDTQYF
TRBV20-1	many	-	TRBJ1-1	TGCAGTGCTAGAGATCGGTCGAACACTGAAGCTTTCTTT	CSARDRSNTEAFF
TRBV20-1	few	-	TRBJ1-1	TGCAGTGCTAGGCGGGGTCGCGCTCTTGACACTGAAGCTTTCTTT	CSARRGRALDTEAFF
TRBV9	many	-	TRBJ1-2	TGTGCCAGCAGCGTAGATCCGGGGGCCTATGGCTACACCTTC	CASSVDPGAYGYTF
TRBV4-3	few	-	TRBJ2-3	TGCGCCAGCAGCCAAGGGGGGTATCTCGGTACGCAGTATTTT	CASSQGGYLGTQYF
TRBV28	few	-	TRBJ1-1	TGTGCCAGCAGTTTTAGGGCCCGAACTGAAGCTTTCTTT	CASSFRARTEAFF